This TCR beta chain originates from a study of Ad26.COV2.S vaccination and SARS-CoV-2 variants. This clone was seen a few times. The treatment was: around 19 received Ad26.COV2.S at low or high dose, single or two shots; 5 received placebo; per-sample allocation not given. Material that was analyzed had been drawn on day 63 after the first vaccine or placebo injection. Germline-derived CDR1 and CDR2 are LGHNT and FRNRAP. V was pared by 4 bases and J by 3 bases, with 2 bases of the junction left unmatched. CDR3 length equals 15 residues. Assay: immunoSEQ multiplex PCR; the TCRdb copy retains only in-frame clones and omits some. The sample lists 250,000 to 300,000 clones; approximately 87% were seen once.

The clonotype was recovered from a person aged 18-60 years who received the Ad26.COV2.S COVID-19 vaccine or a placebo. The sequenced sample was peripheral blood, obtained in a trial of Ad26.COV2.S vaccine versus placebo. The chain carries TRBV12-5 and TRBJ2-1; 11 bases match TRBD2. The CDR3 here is CASGSGLAGYNEQFF. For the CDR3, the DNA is TGTGCTAGTGGTTCTGGACTAGCGGGCTACAATGAGCAGTTCTTC.